This T cell receptor beta chain was sequenced in a study of T cell responses to AZD1222 COVID-19 vaccine. Overall study findings and caveats: Just 5 to 7 AZD1222 recipients were seropositive at baseline. Targets within unmutated variant regions were reportedly found for nearly half of spike-specific TCRs. Clonal diversity was possibly underestimated, and white British individuals and females predominated among donors.

In the case of this clone: Its antigen is not identified.

Trimming left V 8 bases short and J 4 bases short, with 21 bases between. Germline-derived CDR1 and CDR2 are LNHDA and SQIVND (reference sequence). The CDR3 length is 16 residues. Profiled with immunoSEQ multiplex PCR; TCRdb holds only in-frame clones, not every one. The sample lists roughly 100,000 clones; approximately 88% were seen once. The material sequenced was peripheral blood, taken on day 0 of AZD1222 vaccination. The clonotype comes from an adult in good health. V and J are TRBV19 and TRBJ2-1; no clear D. This CDR3 reads CASADSLGYSYNEQFF. DNA for the CDR3: TGTGCCAGTGCTGACTCCTTGGGGTATTCATACAATGAGCAGTTCTTC. The entire variable domain, with the rest obtained from reference TRBV19 and TRBJ2-1, is as follows: DGGITQSPKYLFRKEGQNVTLSCEQNLNHDAMYWYRQDPGQGLRLIYYSQIVNDFQKGDIAEGYSVSREKKESFPLTVTSAQKNPTAFYLCASADSLGYSYNEQFFGPGTRLTVL.